These T cell receptor beta chains were read from a single sample in a study of control samples from healthy donors and cancer patients. Profiling relied on immunoSEQ multiplex PCR, and the TCRdb table lists in-frame clones only, not all of them. The sample consists of 65,000 to 95,000 clones, over 75% of them appearing once. Source material: blood. These receptors were collected from a man aged 45-60 years in good health. CDR3s include the opening cysteine and the closing phenylalanine or tryptophan. Fields, in order: clone size, V gene, J gene, CDR3 length, D gene, CDR3 protein, CDR3 DNA. D genes are given only for firm matches. Rows may omit the clone size; those that give it use once, few, many or a size class.

abundance: once; v_gene: TRBV12-5; j_gene: TRBJ1-3; len: 14; d_gene: .; CDR3aa: CATEGTISGNTIYF; CDR3nt: TGTGCTACCGAGGGAACTATCTCTGGAAACACCATATATTTT
abundance: .; v_gene: TRBV25-1; j_gene: TRBJ1-3; len: 13; d_gene: .; CDR3aa: CASTGAGGNTIYF; CDR3nt: TGTGCCAGTACGGGGGCCGGTGGAAACACCATATATTTT
abundance: .; v_gene: TRBV4-3; j_gene: TRBJ2-7; len: 15; d_gene: TRBD1; CDR3aa: CASSRQTGELYEQYF; CDR3nt: TGCGCCAGCAGCCGCCAGACAGGGGAACTCTACGAGCAGTACTTC
abundance: .; v_gene: TRBV3-1/TRBV3-2; j_gene: TRBJ2-1; len: 11; d_gene: .; CDR3aa: CASSQSDEQFF; CDR3nt: TGTGCCAGCAGCCAATCCGATGAGCAGTTCTTC
abundance: .; v_gene: TRBV2; j_gene: TRBJ1-1; len: 14; d_gene: TRBD1; CDR3aa: CASRGDRGNTEAFF; CDR3nt: TGTGCCAGCAGGGGAGACAGGGGGAACACTGAAGCTTTCTTT
abundance: .; v_gene: TRBV7-8; j_gene: TRBJ2-7; len: 11; d_gene: .; CDR3aa: CASSLGKEQYF; CDR3nt: TGTGCCAGCAGCCTTGGTAAAGAGCAGTACTTC
abundance: .; v_gene: TRBV3-1/TRBV3-2; j_gene: TRBJ1-3; len: 14; d_gene: .; CDR3aa: CASSPRGIGNTIYF; CDR3nt: TGTGCCAGCAGCCCCCGGGGCATTGGAAACACCATATATTTT
abundance: few; v_gene: TRBV11-1; j_gene: TRBJ2-4; len: 14; d_gene: .; CDR3aa: CASSPGISWNIQYF; CDR3nt: TGTGCCAGCAGCCCCGGCATCTCCTGGAACATTCAGTACTTC
abundance: few; v_gene: TRBV9; j_gene: TRBJ1-1; len: 13; d_gene: .; CDR3aa: CASSVAANTEAFF; CDR3nt: TGTGCCAGCAGCGTAGCGGCGAACACTGAAGCTTTCTTT
abundance: .; v_gene: TRBV27; j_gene: TRBJ2-3; len: 15; d_gene: .; CDR3aa: CASSFWGRITDTQYF; CDR3nt: TGTGCCAGCAGTTTCTGGGGGAGGATCACAGATACGCAGTATTTT
abundance: .; v_gene: TRBV11-2; j_gene: TRBJ2-1; len: 15; d_gene: .; CDR3aa: CASSQWASSYNEQFF; CDR3nt: TGTGCCAGCAGCCAATGGGCCAGCTCCTACAATGAGCAGTTCTTC
abundance: .; v_gene: TRBV25-1; j_gene: TRBJ2-2; len: 17; d_gene: .; CDR3aa: CASSDEGGDPYDGELFF; CDR3nt: TGTGCCAGCAGTGACGAGGGGGGGGATCCCTATGACGGGGAGCTGTTTTTT
abundance: .; v_gene: TRBV7-6; j_gene: TRBJ1-2; len: 14; d_gene: .; CDR3aa: CASSSPPKDHGYTF; CDR3nt: TGTGCCAGCAGCTCACCCCCAAAGGACCATGGCTACACCTTC
abundance: once; v_gene: TRBV7-2; j_gene: TRBJ1-2; len: 15; d_gene: TRBD1; CDR3aa: CASSLAGQGAYGYTF; CDR3nt: TGTGCCAGCAGCTTAGCGGGACAGGGTGCCTATGGCTACACCTTC
abundance: few; v_gene: TRBV7-2; j_gene: TRBJ1-1; len: 13; d_gene: .; CDR3aa: CASSLTGNTEAFF; CDR3nt: TGTGCCAGCAGCTTAACAGGGAACACTGAAGCTTTCTTT
abundance: .; v_gene: TRBV3-1/TRBV3-2; j_gene: TRBJ2-3; len: 16; d_gene: .; CDR3aa: CASSLPLLLSTDTQYF; CDR3nt: TGTGCCAGCAGCCTCCCACTTCTACTTAGCACAGATACGCAGTATTTT
abundance: .; v_gene: TRBV11-3; j_gene: TRBJ2-2; len: 16; d_gene: .; CDR3aa: CASSLHSPSNTGELFF; CDR3nt: TGTGCCAGCAGCTTACACAGCCCCTCAAACACCGGGGAGCTGTTTTTT
abundance: .; v_gene: TRBV2; j_gene: TRBJ1-2; len: 13; d_gene: .; CDR3aa: CASSERQGSGYTF; CDR3nt: TGTGCCAGCAGTGAACGGCAGGGAAGCGGCTACACCTTC
abundance: once; v_gene: TRBV3-1/TRBV3-2; j_gene: TRBJ2-5; len: 15; d_gene: TRBD1; CDR3aa: CASSHPQGGGETQYF; CDR3nt: TGTGCCAGCAGCCACCCACAGGGGGGAGGAGAGACCCAGTACTTC
abundance: .; v_gene: TRBV5-4; j_gene: TRBJ2-1; len: 14; d_gene: .; CDR3aa: CASSLGSWDNEQFF; CDR3nt: TGTGCCAGCAGCTTGGGGTCCTGGGACAATGAGCAGTTCTTC
abundance: .; v_gene: TRBV5-6; j_gene: TRBJ1-2; len: 14; d_gene: .; CDR3aa: CASSLGGTNYGYTF; CDR3nt: TGTGCCAGCAGCCTGGGGGGAACTAACTATGGCTACACCTTC
abundance: .; v_gene: TRBV15; j_gene: TRBJ1-3; len: 15; d_gene: .; CDR3aa: CATSRDLGTGNTIYF; CDR3nt: TGTGCCACCAGCAGAGATTTGGGAACTGGAAACACCATATATTTT
abundance: once; v_gene: TRBV5-1; j_gene: TRBJ1-5; len: 14; d_gene: TRBD1; CDR3aa: CASSSGQENQPQHF; CDR3nt: TGCGCCAGCAGCTCGGGACAGGAAAATCAGCCCCAGCATTTT
abundance: .; v_gene: TRBV7-9; j_gene: TRBJ1-4; len: 14; d_gene: TRBD1; CDR3aa: CASSSQGASEKLFF; CDR3nt: TGTGCCAGCAGTTCGCAGGGGGCGAGTGAAAAACTGTTTTTT
abundance: .; v_gene: TRBV13; j_gene: TRBJ2-7; len: 16; d_gene: .; CDR3aa: CASSLRQGGNPYEQYF; CDR3nt: TGTGCCAGCAGCCTTAGACAGGGAGGGAATCCCTACGAGCAGTACTTC
abundance: once; v_gene: TRBV30; j_gene: TRBJ1-5; len: 13; d_gene: .; CDR3aa: CAWSLQVNQPQHF; CDR3nt: TGTGCCTGGAGCCTACAGGTAAATCAGCCCCAGCATTTT
abundance: .; v_gene: TRBV7-2; j_gene: TRBJ2-7; len: 18; d_gene: .; CDR3aa: CASSSVTGETLFSYEQYF; CDR3nt: TGTGCCAGCAGCTCAGTGACGGGGGAAACATTGTTCTCCTACGAGCAGTACTTC
abundance: few; v_gene: TRBV19; j_gene: TRBJ1-5; len: 17; d_gene: .; CDR3aa: CASTEGGGGGGYQPQHF; CDR3nt: TGTGCCAGTACCGAAGGGGGAGGAGGGGGTGGCTATCAGCCCCAGCATTTT
abundance: .; v_gene: TRBV9; j_gene: TRBJ2-2; len: 20; d_gene: TRBD2; CDR3aa: CASSFPGTSDIYANTGELFF; CDR3nt: TGTGCCAGCAGCTTTCCCGGGACTAGCGACATCTACGCGAACACCGGGGAGCTGTTTTTT
abundance: once; v_gene: TRBV3-1/TRBV3-2; j_gene: TRBJ2-1; len: 13; d_gene: .; CDR3aa: CASSRLLGNEQFF; CDR3nt: TGTGCCAGCAGCCGACTACTGGGCAATGAGCAGTTCTTC
abundance: once; v_gene: TRBV28; j_gene: TRBJ2-2; len: 13; d_gene: TRBD1; CDR3aa: CASGDRGTGELFF; CDR3nt: TGTGCCAGCGGGGACAGGGGCACCGGGGAGCTGTTTTTT
abundance: .; v_gene: TRBV6-6; j_gene: TRBJ1-1; len: 14; d_gene: TRBD1; CDR3aa: CASSRQGANTEAFF; CDR3nt: TGTGCCAGCAGTCGACAGGGGGCGAATACTGAAGCTTTCTTT
abundance: few; v_gene: TRBV3-1/TRBV3-2; j_gene: TRBJ1-4; len: 16; d_gene: TRBD1; CDR3aa: CASGLERGRNNEKLFF; CDR3nt: TGTGCCAGTGGCCTTGAGAGGGGGCGTAATAATGAAAAACTGTTTTTT
abundance: few; v_gene: TRBV2; j_gene: TRBJ2-1; len: 15; d_gene: .; CDR3aa: CASSGGTSSYNEQFF; CDR3nt: TGTGCCAGCAGTGGGGGGACGAGCTCCTACAATGAGCAGTTCTTC
abundance: .; v_gene: TRBV3-1/TRBV3-2; j_gene: TRBJ2-3; len: 13; d_gene: TRBD2; CDR3aa: CATGTSGADTQYF; CDR3nt: TGTGCCACCGGGACTAGCGGAGCAGATACGCAGTATTTT
abundance: .; v_gene: TRBV6-2/TRBV6-3; j_gene: TRBJ2-2; len: 13; d_gene: .; CDR3aa: CASSYGDAGELFF; CDR3nt: TGTGCCAGCAGTTATGGGGACGCCGGGGAGCTGTTTTTT
abundance: .; v_gene: TRBV18; j_gene: TRBJ2-3; len: 17; d_gene: .; CDR3aa: CASSPPGRGRNTDTQYF; CDR3nt: TGTGCCAGCTCACCACCGGGACGGGGGCGAAACACAGATACGCAGTATTTT
abundance: .; v_gene: TRBV10-1; j_gene: TRBJ1-2; len: 13; d_gene: .; CDR3aa: CASSEGFGYGYTF; CDR3nt: TGCGCCAGCAGTGAGGGGTTCGGCTATGGCTACACCTTC
abundance: .; v_gene: TRBV19; j_gene: TRBJ1-5; len: 16; d_gene: .; CDR3aa: CASSIDSVRGGQPQHF; CDR3nt: TGTGCCAGTAGTATAGATTCGGTAAGGGGAGGACAGCCCCAGCATTTT
abundance: .; v_gene: TRBV19; j_gene: TRBJ1-3; len: 14; d_gene: .; CDR3aa: CASSFSASGNTIYF; CDR3nt: TGTGCCAGTAGTTTTTCAGCTTCTGGAAACACCATATATTTT
abundance: .; v_gene: TRBV5-1; j_gene: TRBJ1-3; len: 16; d_gene: .; CDR3aa: CASSLGLGVSGNTIYF; CDR3nt: TGCGCCAGCAGCTTGGGGTTGGGGGTCTCTGGAAACACCATATATTTT
abundance: .; v_gene: TRBV21-1; j_gene: TRBJ2-2; len: 17; d_gene: .; CDR3aa: CASSKNRTDRGTGELFF; CDR3nt: TGTGCCAGCAGCAAAAATAGAACAGACCGAGGGACCGGGGAGCTGTTTTTT
abundance: .; v_gene: TRBV11-3; j_gene: TRBJ2-5; len: 14; d_gene: .; CDR3aa: CASSPGLRFETQYF; CDR3nt: TGTGCCAGCAGCCCCGGACTTAGGTTTGAGACCCAGTACTTC
abundance: .; v_gene: TRBV7-2; j_gene: TRBJ2-1; len: 14; d_gene: TRBD2; CDR3aa: CASSPALAGGRPFF; CDR3nt: TGTGCCAGCAGCCCTGCCCTAGCGGGAGGCCGTCCGTTCTTC
abundance: .; v_gene: TRBV5-6; j_gene: TRBJ1-2; len: 13; d_gene: .; CDR3aa: CASSIWRNYGYTF; CDR3nt: TGTGCCAGCAGTATCTGGCGGAACTATGGCTACACCTTC
abundance: .; v_gene: TRBV19; j_gene: TRBJ1-2; len: 14; d_gene: .; CDR3aa: CASSMTVNAGGYTF; CDR3nt: TGTGCCAGTAGTATGACAGTTAATGCGGGGGGCTACACCTTC
abundance: .; v_gene: TRBV12-3/TRBV12-4; j_gene: TRBJ1-3; len: 13; d_gene: .; CDR3aa: CASSLDRGNTIYF; CDR3nt: TGTGCCAGCAGTTTAGACAGAGGAAACACCATATATTTT
abundance: .; v_gene: TRBV6-2/TRBV6-3; j_gene: TRBJ2-7; len: 15; d_gene: .; CDR3aa: CASSSPLAAPYEQYF; CDR3nt: TGTGCCAGCAGCTCTCCATTAGCGGCCCCCTACGAGCAGTACTTC
abundance: .; v_gene: TRBV30; j_gene: TRBJ1-2; len: 15; d_gene: .; CDR3aa: CAWTWPGRSNYGYTF; CDR3nt: TGTGCCTGGACCTGGCCGGGACGGAGTAACTATGGCTACACCTTC
abundance: .; v_gene: TRBV4-1; j_gene: TRBJ1-1; len: 15; d_gene: .; CDR3aa: CASSQEGDTRPEAFF; CDR3nt: TGCGCCAGCAGCCAAGAAGGTGACACCCGACCTGAAGCTTTCTTT
abundance: .; v_gene: TRBV9; j_gene: TRBJ2-1; len: 14; d_gene: .; CDR3aa: CASSVEGQYNEQFF; CDR3nt: TGTGCCAGCAGCGTAGAAGGGCAGTACAATGAGCAGTTCTTC
abundance: .; v_gene: TRBV5-4; j_gene: TRBJ2-1; len: 11; d_gene: .; CDR3aa: CASSLFGEQFF; CDR3nt: TGTGCCAGCAGCTTGTTTGGTGAGCAGTTCTTC
abundance: .; v_gene: TRBV7-3; j_gene: TRBJ2-1; len: 15; d_gene: .; CDR3aa: CASSLMRSSYNEQFF; CDR3nt: TGTGCCAGCAGCTTAATGCGGAGCTCCTACAATGAGCAGTTCTTC
abundance: .; v_gene: TRBV15; j_gene: TRBJ2-5; len: 19; d_gene: .; CDR3aa: CATSRGLTLAAGNQETQYF; CDR3nt: TGTGCCACCAGCAGAGGTCTTACCCTCGCGGCAGGGAACCAAGAGACCCAGTACTTC